The 17 T cell receptor beta chains below come from one sample, sequenced in a study of early T cells in non-severe SARS-CoV-2 infection. TCRdb itself ran the 5' RACE reads through MiXCR, one entry per CDR3 protein. The sample has tens of thousands of distinct CDR3 sequences, about 7.7% seen once. This sample comprised whole blood, obtained at baseline. These receptors all come from an adult who was a healthcare worker with PCR-confirmed SARS-CoV-2 infection or an uninfected control (not recorded which).

The sample holds a few counts of this clonotype. The rearrangement joins TRBV12-3 or TRBV12-4 to TRBJ2-2; the D is unclear. V gave up 6 bases and J gave up 0 bases, with 5 bases separating them. The CDR3 has 13 amino acids. CDR3 amino acids: CASRGSNTGELFF. The DNA for the CDR3 is TGTGCCAGCAGGGGCTCGAACACCGGGGAGCTGTTTTTT.

There are many counts of this clonotype. J is TRBJ1-6 and V is TRBV7-6, with no clear D. Germline V gives CDR1 SGHVS, CDR2 FNYEAQ. The germline V and J ends were trimmed by 0 bases and 8 bases, with 11 bases remaining between them. There are 15 residues in the CDR3. The CDR3 DNA is TGTGCCAGCAGCTTAGCTTCAGCGAGCCATTCACCCCTCCACTTT. Translated, it gives CASSLASASHSPLHF.

This clonotype is categorized as medium-sized (0.01 to 0.1%). The chain uses TRBV18 and TRBJ2-5; D gene unclear. Germline CDR1 and CDR2: KGHSH and LQKENI. This CDR3 is 14 amino acids long. V was cut by 3 bases and J by 1 base, with 9 bases left in between. For the CDR3, the DNA is TGTGCCAGCTCACCTTCTAGAGCCCAAGAGACCCAGTACTTC. This translates into CASSPSRAQETQYF.

This clonotype has a handful of counts. The chain is built from TRBV20-1 and TRBJ1-5, with D unclear. The germline CDR1 and CDR2 sequences are DFQATT and SNEGSKA (reference sequence). The CDR3 has 14 residues. V shed 0 bases and J shed 0 bases, with 6 bases lying between them. The CDR3 bases are TGCAGTGCTAGAGAAACGCTTAGCAATCAGCCCCAGCATTTT. Translated, it gives CSARETLSNQPQHF.

This clonotype was counted at least ten times. The rearrangement links TRBV7-8 to TRBJ2-3, with D tentatively TRBD1 (6 bases). Looked up from germline, CDR1 is SGHVS and CDR2 is FQNEAQ. There are 15 residues in the CDR3. The V gene lost 5 bases and the J gene lost 1 base, with 13 bases spanning the gap. CDR3 amino acids: CASSTGTIRTDTQYF. The CDR3 DNA reads as TGTGCCAGCAGCACAGGGACAATTCGCACAGATACGCAGTATTTT.

This clonotype was picked up many times. The chain links TRBV4-1 to TRBJ1-5; D uncertain. This CDR3 is built from 15 residues. Germline CDR1 reads MGHRA; CDR2 reads YSYEKL. The V end was cut by 0 bases, the J end by 0 bases, with 6 bases between. In nucleotides, the CDR3 is TGCGCCAGCAGCCAAGACAGATATAGCAATCAGCCCCAGCATTTT. Translated: CASSQDRYSNQPQHF.

The chain has TRBV20-1 and TRBJ2-7, with 7 bases fitting TRBD2. The CDR3 covers 14 residues. Germline V gene data show CDR1 as DFQATT and CDR2 as SNEGSKA (reference sequence). Unmatched junction bases numbered 7, after V lost 3 bases and J lost 2 bases. DNA for the CDR3: TGCAGTGCTAGTTCTGAGCGGGAACCCTACGAGCAGTACTTC. This gives the protein CSASSEREPYEQYF.

This clonotype was observed many times. A read error may account for a junction end that differs from germline. The chain combines TRBV5-6 with TRBJ2-7; 9 bases map to TRBD1. The CDR3 has 13 amino acids. Germline V gene lookup returns CDR1 SGHDT and CDR2 YYEEEE. CDR3 sequence (DNA): TGTGCCAGCAGCCCCGGGACAGGGCAAGATGAGATTTTC. Amino acid sequence: CASSPGTGQDEIF.

This clonotype was counted ten times or more. The J gene is TRBJ2-3, the V gene TRBV4-2; either TRBD1 or TRBD2 may fit D (5 bases each). This CDR3 spans 14 amino acids. V was cut by 1 base and J by 4 bases, with 9 bases left in between. The germline gives CDR1 LGHNA, CDR2 YNFKEQ. CDR3 amino acids: CASSQGLGADTQYF. The CDR3 DNA is TGTGCCAGCAGCCAAGGTCTGGGGGCAGATACGCAGTATTTT.

The rearrangement links TRBV9 to TRBJ1-2, with a weak D call TRBD1 (5 bases). Germline CDR1 is SGDLS and CDR2 is YYNGEE. V lost 4 bases and J 4 bases, leaving 17 bases between the germline ends. CDR3 length: 15 residues. The chain's CDR3 is CASSTEGRAAYGYTF. The CDR3 nucleotides read TGTGCCAGCAGCACGGAGGGCAGGGCCGCCTATGGCTACACCTTC.

Ten or more counts support this clonotype. This chain links TRBV12-3 or TRBV12-4 with TRBJ2-7; 7 bases fit TRBD2. Trimming took 7 bases from V and 2 from J; bases not matched to a gene: 8. The CDR3 is made up of 14 amino acids. CDR3 amino acids: CASKMGGSAYEQYF. CDR3 DNA sequence: TGTGCCAGCAAGATGGGGGGGTCGGCCTACGAGCAGTACTTC.

This clonotype appeared many times. The chain combines TRBV5-1 with TRBJ2-1; TRBD2 might be the D (5 bases). The germline gives CDR1 SGHRS, CDR2 YFSETQ. V was shortened by 0 bases and J by 0 bases, with 10 bases between the two germline ends. The CDR3 is made up of 16 amino acids. CDR3: CASSLEEDSSYNEQFF. DNA of the CDR3: TGCGCCAGCAGCTTGGAGGAGGATTCCTCCTACAATGAGCAGTTCTTC.

This chain connects TRBV20-1 to TRBJ2-3; 9 nucleotides match TRBD2. Trimming at V came to 0 bases and at J to 2 bases, leaving 6 bases not matched to a gene. The germline V gene has CDR1 DFQATT and CDR2 SNEGSKA (reference sequence). This CDR3 spans 16 amino acids. CDR3 DNA sequence: TGCAGTGCTAGAGATCACCTAGCGGGGTTCACAGATACGCAGTATTTT. It translates to CSARDHLAGFTDTQYF.

The table lists this clonotype with many counts. This chain connects TRBV4-2 to TRBJ2-7; 9 nucleotides align to TRBD1. Germline V gene sequence: CDR1 LGHNA, CDR2 YNFKEQ. This CDR3 is 13 amino acids long. V shed 1 base and J 7 bases; nucleotides not matched to a gene: 2. This CDR3 is CASSQGTGVEQYF. Written as DNA, the CDR3 is TGTGCCAGCAGCCAAGGGACAGGGGTTGAGCAGTACTTC.

CDR3 protein: CASSTGGGAEAFF. The CDR3 coding sequence is TGTGCCAGCAGCACAGGGGGTGGAGCTGAAGCTTTCTTT. The V and J genes are TRBV7-3 and TRBJ1-1, with 8 positions matching TRBD1. The CDR3 is 13 amino acids. CDR1 is SGHTA and CDR2 is FQGTGA in the germline V gene. After removal of 5 bases from V and 6 bases from J, the junction contained 5 bases not matched to a gene. Full variable domain (outside the CDR3, taken from reference TRBV7-3 and TRBJ1-1): GAGVSQTPSNKVTEKGKYVELRCDPISGHTALYWYRQSLGQGPEFLIYFQGTGAADDSGLPNDRFFAVRPEGSVSTLKIQRTERGDSAVYLCASSTGGGAEAFFGQGTRLTVV.

This chain connects TRBV9 to TRBJ2-3; a weak D match, TRBD1 (5 bases). Per germline, CDR1 SGDLS and CDR2 YYNGEE. CDR3 length: 15 amino acids. V lost 0 bases, J lost 4 bases, and 12 bases lay in between. The CDR3 spells CASSVEGISADTQYF. Written as DNA, the CDR3 is TGTGCCAGCAGCGTAGAGGGGATCAGTGCAGATACGCAGTATTTT.

This clonotype has only a few counts. V and J are TRBV19 and TRBJ2-7, with D possibly TRBD1 on 6 matching bases. The CDR3 extends over 13 amino acids. Germline CDR1 reads LNHDA; CDR2 reads SQIVND (reference sequence). Between the trimmed V and J ends, which lost 5 bases and 3 bases, there was a span of 11 bases. In DNA form, the CDR3 reads TGTGCCAGTAGTCCGGGACATTACTACGAGCAGTACTTC. Translating it yields CASSPGHYYEQYF.